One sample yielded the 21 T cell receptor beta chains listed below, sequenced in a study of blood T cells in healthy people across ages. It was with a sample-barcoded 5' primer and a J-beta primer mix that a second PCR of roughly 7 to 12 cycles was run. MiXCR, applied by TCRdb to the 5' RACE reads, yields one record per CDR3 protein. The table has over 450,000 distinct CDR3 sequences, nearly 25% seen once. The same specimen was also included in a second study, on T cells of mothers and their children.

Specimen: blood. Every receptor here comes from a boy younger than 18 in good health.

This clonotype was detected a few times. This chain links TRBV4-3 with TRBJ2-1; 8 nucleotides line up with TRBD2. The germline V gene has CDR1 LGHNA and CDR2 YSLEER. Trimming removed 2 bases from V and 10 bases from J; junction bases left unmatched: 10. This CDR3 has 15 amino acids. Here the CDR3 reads CASSQLGRGEGEQFF. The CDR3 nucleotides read TGCGCCAGCAGCCAATTAGGGCGGGGGGAAGGGGAGCAGTTCTTC.

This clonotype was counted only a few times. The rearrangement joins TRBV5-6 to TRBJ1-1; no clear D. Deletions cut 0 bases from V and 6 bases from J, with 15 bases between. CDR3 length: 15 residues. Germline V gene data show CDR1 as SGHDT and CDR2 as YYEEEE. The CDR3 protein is CASSLVTVPSAEAFF. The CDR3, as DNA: TGTGCCAGCAGCTTGGTTACAGTCCCCTCCGCTGAAGCTTTCTTT.

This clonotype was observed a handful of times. The CDR3 sequence is CASSFPLGRGVKTGELFF. Written as DNA, the CDR3 is TGTGCCAGCAGCTTCCCCTTAGGCAGGGGGGTGAAAACCGGGGAGCTGTTTTTT. The V call is TRBV7-9, the J call TRBJ2-2, with D possibly matching TRBD1 (7 bases). Germline assignment: CDR1 SEHNR and CDR2 FQNEAQ (reference sequence). Trimming took off 3 bases at V and 5 bases at J, with 22 bases between the two ends. The CDR3 is 18 residues long.

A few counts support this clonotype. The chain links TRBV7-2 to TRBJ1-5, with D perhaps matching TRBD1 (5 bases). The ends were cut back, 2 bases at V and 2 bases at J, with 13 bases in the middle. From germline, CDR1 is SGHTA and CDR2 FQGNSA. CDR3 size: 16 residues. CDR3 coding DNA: TGTGCCAGCAGCTTATTGGCCAGGGAGGGCAATCAGCCCCAGCATTTT. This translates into CASSLLAREGNQPQHF.

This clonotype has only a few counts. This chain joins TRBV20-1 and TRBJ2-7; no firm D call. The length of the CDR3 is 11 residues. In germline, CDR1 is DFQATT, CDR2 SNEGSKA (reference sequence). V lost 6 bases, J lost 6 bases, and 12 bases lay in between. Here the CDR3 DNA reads TGCAGTGCCCGTGAAGGGTCCGAGCAGTACTTC. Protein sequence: CSAREGSEQYF.

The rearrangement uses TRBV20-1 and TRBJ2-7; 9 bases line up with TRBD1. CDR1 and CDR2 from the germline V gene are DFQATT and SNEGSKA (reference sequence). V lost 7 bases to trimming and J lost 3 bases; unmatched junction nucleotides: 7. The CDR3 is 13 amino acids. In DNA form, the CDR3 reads TGCAGTGTCCCCGGGACAGGGTTCTACGAGCAGTACTTC. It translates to CSVPGTGFYEQYF.

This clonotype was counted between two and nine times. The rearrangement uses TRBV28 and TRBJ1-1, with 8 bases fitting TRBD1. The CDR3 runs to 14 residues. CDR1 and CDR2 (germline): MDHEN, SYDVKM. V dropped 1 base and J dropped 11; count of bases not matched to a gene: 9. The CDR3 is CASSLSSATGEAFF. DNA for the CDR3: TGTGCCAGCAGTTTATCCTCCGCGACAGGGGAGGCTTTCTTT.

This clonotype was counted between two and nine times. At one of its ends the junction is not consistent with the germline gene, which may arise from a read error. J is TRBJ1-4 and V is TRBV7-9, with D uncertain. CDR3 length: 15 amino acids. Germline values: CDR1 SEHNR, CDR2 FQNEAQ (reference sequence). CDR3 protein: CASSLAPATNEKLFF. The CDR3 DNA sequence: TGTGCCAGCAGCCTAGCCCCAGCAACTAATGAAAAACTGTTTTTT. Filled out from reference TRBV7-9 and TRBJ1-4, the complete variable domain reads DTGVSQNPRHKITKRGQNVTFRCDPISEHNRLYWYRQTLGQGPEFLTYFQNEAQLEKSRLLSDRFSAERPKGSFSTLEIQRTEQGDSAMYLCASSLAPATNEKLFFGSGTQLSVL.

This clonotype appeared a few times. In DNA, the CDR3 is TGTGCCAGCAGTCGGCCGGGACTAGCGGAGCAGGGCGAGCAGTACTTC. The encoded protein is CASSRPGLAEQGEQYF. The chain uses TRBV2 and TRBJ2-5; TRBD2 matches at 11 bases. The tail of the sequence fits TRBJ2-7 better, so the J call may be wrong. This CDR3 contains 16 residues. The V gene's germline CDR1 is SNHLY and CDR2 FYNNEI.

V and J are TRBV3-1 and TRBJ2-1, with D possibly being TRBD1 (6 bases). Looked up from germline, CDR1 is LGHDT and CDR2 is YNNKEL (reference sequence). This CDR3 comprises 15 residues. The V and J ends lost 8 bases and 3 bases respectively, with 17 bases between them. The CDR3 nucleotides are TGTGCCAGCGGGGGTTACAGGGCTAACTACAATGAGCAGTTCTTC. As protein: CASGGYRANYNEQFF.

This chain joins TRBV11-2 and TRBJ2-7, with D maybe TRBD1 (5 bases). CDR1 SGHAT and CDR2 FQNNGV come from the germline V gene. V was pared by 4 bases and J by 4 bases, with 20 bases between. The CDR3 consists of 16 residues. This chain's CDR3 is CASSSSASRVTYEQYF. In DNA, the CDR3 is TGTGCCAGCAGCTCTTCGGCCAGCAGGGTAACTTACGAGCAGTACTTC.

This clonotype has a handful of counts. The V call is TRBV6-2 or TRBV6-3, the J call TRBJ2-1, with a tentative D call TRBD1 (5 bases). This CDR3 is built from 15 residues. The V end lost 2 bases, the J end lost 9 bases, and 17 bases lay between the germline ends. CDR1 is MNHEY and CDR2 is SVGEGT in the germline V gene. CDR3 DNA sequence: TGTGCCAGCAGTTACGCTTGGGGTCAGGGCGGTGAGCAGTTCTTC. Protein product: CASSYAWGQGGEQFF.

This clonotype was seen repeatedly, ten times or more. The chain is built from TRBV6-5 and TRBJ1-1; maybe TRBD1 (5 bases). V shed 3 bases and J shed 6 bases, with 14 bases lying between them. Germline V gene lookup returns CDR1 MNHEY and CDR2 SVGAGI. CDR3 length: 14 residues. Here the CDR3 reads CASSYRKGMAEAFF. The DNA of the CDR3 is TGTGCCAGCAGTTATCGTAAGGGGATGGCTGAAGCTTTCTTT.

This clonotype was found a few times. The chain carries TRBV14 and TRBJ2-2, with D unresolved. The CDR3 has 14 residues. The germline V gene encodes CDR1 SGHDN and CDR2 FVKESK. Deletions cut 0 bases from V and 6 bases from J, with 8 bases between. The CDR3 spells CASSQDDPAGELFF. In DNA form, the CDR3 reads TGTGCCAGCAGCCAAGATGACCCGGCCGGGGAGCTGTTTTTT.

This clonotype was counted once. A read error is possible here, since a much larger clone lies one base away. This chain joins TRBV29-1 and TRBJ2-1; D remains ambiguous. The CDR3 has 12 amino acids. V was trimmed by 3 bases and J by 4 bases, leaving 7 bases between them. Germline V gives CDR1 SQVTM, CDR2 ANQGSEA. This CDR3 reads CSVEERYNEQFF. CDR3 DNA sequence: TGCAGCGTTGAGGAAAGGTACAATGAGCAGTTCTTC.

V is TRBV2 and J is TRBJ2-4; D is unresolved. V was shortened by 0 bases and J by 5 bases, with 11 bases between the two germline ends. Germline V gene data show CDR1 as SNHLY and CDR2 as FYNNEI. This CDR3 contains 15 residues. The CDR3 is CASSEARSLQNIQYF. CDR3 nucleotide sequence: TGTGCCAGCAGTGAAGCAAGGTCACTCCAAAACATTCAGTACTTC.

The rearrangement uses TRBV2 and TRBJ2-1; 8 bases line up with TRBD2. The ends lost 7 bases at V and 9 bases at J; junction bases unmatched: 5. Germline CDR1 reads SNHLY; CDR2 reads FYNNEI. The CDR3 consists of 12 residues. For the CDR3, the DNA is TGTGCCAGCAAGGTTAGCGGGATTGAGCAGTTCTTC. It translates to CASKVSGIEQFF. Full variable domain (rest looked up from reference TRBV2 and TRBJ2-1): EPEVTQTPSHQVTQMGQEVILRCVPISNHLYFYWYRQILGQKVEFLVSFYNNEISEKSEIFDDQFSVERPDGSNFTLKIRSTKLEDSAMYFCASKVSGIEQFFGPGTRLTVL.

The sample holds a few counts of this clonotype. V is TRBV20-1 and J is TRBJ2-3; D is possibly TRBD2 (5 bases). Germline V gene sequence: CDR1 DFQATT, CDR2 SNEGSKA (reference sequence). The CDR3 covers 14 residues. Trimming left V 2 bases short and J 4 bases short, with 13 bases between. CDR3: CSARYEGVADTQYF. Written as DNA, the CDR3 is TGCAGTGCTAGATATGAGGGAGTAGCAGATACGCAGTATTTT.

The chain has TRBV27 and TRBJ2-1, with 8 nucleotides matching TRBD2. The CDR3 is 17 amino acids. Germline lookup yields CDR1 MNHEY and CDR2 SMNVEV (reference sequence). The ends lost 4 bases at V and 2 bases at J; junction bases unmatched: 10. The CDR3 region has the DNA TGTGCCAGCAGTTCCCCCTGGGGCGGGAGGACCTACAATGAGCAGTTCTTC. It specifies CASSSPWGGRTYNEQFF.

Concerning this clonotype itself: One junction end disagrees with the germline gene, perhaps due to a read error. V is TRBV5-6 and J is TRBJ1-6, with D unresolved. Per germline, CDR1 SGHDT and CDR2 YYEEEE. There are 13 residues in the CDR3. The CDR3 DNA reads TGTACCAGCAGCTTGGGGTCGGGGTCACCCCTCCACTTT. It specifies CTSSLGSGSPLHF.

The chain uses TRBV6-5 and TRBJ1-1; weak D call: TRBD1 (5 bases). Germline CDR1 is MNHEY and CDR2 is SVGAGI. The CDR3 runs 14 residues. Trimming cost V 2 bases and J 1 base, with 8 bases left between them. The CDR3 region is CASSYARANTEAFF. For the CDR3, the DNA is TGTGCCAGCAGTTACGCCAGGGCGAACACTGAAGCTTTCTTT.